One T cell receptor beta chain is described in this entry. V lost 0 bases, J lost 6 bases, and 13 bases stayed unmatched. Germline loops: CDR1 SGDLS, CDR2 YYNGEE. The CDR3 length is 18 residues. 60 Vbeta and 13 Jbeta primers were used in PCR. Using immunoSEQ multiplex PCR, the repertoire was profiled, and TCRdb retains in-frame clones only, with some absent. Seen here are roughly 180,000 clones, about 79% observed once, and the top ten hold less than 0.9%. The entry originates in a study of cytomegalovirus exposure and HLA in healthy donors. The sequencing input was PBMCs. The sequence derives from a female donor in good health and CMV-seronegative. The V call is TRBV9, the J call TRBJ1-5, with 9 positions matching TRBD1. The CDR3 here is CASSVGPGQGPGSQPQHF. For the CDR3, the DNA is TGTGCCAGCAGCGTAGGACCGGGACAGGGTCCGGGCAGTCAGCCCCAGCATTTT.